A selection of T cell receptor beta chains follows, all from one sample in a study of blood T cells in healthy people across ages. TCRdb fed the 5' RACE reads into MiXCR, producing one record per CDR3 protein. The sample consists of 700,000 or so distinct CDR3 sequences, around a fifth of them appearing once. Sequencing was performed on blood. The receptors shown here come from a man aged 70-80 years in good health. The CDR3 runs from the conserved cysteine through the conserved F or W. The D gene is left open where the match is weak. Expanded clones are given a class, and other clones once, few, many or no size at all.

v_gene: TRBV3-1; j_gene: TRBJ1-2; d_gene: -; abundance: few; CDR3nt: TGTGCCAGCAGCCAAGTAAGAAGTCAAGGCTGCACCTTC; CDR3aa: CASSQVRSQGCTF
v_gene: TRBV20-1; j_gene: TRBJ2-5; d_gene: TRBD1; abundance: -; CDR3nt: TGCAGTGCTAGAGACATAAGGACAGGGAATCAAAAGACCCAGTACTTC; CDR3aa: CSARDIRTGNQKTQYF
v_gene: TRBV3-1; j_gene: TRBJ2-1; d_gene: TRBD2; abundance: -; CDR3nt: TGTGCCAGCAGCCTGGGGGGGGCTCCGGGACTAGCATCCTACAATGAGCAGTTCTTC; CDR3aa: CASSLGGAPGLASYNEQFF
v_gene: TRBV7-2; j_gene: TRBJ2-3; d_gene: -; abundance: many; CDR3nt: TGTGCCAGCAGCGGTACGGCTACCCGCACAGATACGCAGTATTTT; CDR3aa: CASSGTATRTDTQYF
v_gene: TRBV7-8; j_gene: TRBJ2-2; d_gene: TRBD1; abundance: many; CDR3nt: TGTGCCAGCAGCAAAGGACAGGGGAACACCGGGGAGCTGTTTTTT; CDR3aa: CASSKGQGNTGELFF
v_gene: TRBV4-3; j_gene: TRBJ1-2; d_gene: -; abundance: -; CDR3nt: TGCGCCAGCAGCCCTGCTTTAGCTAACTATGGCTACACCTTC; CDR3aa: CASSPALANYGYTF
v_gene: TRBV27; j_gene: TRBJ1-2; d_gene: -; abundance: -; CDR3nt: TGTGCCAGCAGCCCGCCGGTGGGTTATGGCTACACCTTC; CDR3aa: CASSPPVGYGYTF
v_gene: TRBV12-3/TRBV12-4; j_gene: TRBJ2-7; d_gene: -; abundance: -; CDR3nt: TGTGCCAGCAGTTTGGTAATTAGGGGGAACGAGCAGTACTTC; CDR3aa: CASSLVIRGNEQYF
v_gene: TRBV5-1; j_gene: TRBJ2-1; d_gene: TRBD2; abundance: -; CDR3nt: TGCGCCAGCAGCCCGCGGGGGACCCCCTATGTTGAGCAGTTCTTC; CDR3aa: CASSPRGTPYVEQFF
v_gene: TRBV6-1; j_gene: TRBJ2-5; d_gene: TRBD1; abundance: few; CDR3nt: TGTGCCAGCAGTTTCGGACAGGTCGGATTGGAGACCCAGTACTTC; CDR3aa: CASSFGQVGLETQYF
v_gene: TRBV20-1; j_gene: TRBJ1-3; d_gene: TRBD1; abundance: -; CDR3nt: TGCAGTGCAATCGGACAGGCATCTGGAAACACCATATATTTT; CDR3aa: CSAIGQASGNTIYF
v_gene: TRBV10-3; j_gene: TRBJ2-6; d_gene: -; abundance: -; CDR3nt: TGTGCCATCAGTGAGGCGACGACCCTCTCTGGGGCCAACGTCCTGACTTTC; CDR3aa: CAISEATTLSGANVLTF
v_gene: TRBV6-6; j_gene: TRBJ2-1; d_gene: TRBD2; abundance: few; CDR3nt: TGTGTCAGCAGCGAAGGGACTAGCGGGAGGGGGAGTGAGCAGTTCTTC; CDR3aa: CVSSEGTSGRGSEQFF
v_gene: TRBV5-1; j_gene: TRBJ1-4; d_gene: -; abundance: few; CDR3nt: TGCGCCAGCAGCTTGAGTGGTTTTCGTGATGAAAAACTGTTTTTT; CDR3aa: CASSLSGFRDEKLFF
v_gene: TRBV7-9; j_gene: TRBJ2-6; d_gene: TRBD1; abundance: -; CDR3nt: TGTGCCAGCAGCTTAGCGGGGACAGGGGCCCCATTCTCTGGGGCCAACGTCCTGACTTTC; CDR3aa: CASSLAGTGAPFSGANVLTF
v_gene: TRBV6-1; j_gene: TRBJ2-1; d_gene: -; abundance: once; CDR3nt: TGTGCCAGCAGTGAAAGGACTCACAATGAGCAGTTCTTC; CDR3aa: CASSERTHNEQFF
v_gene: TRBV3-1; j_gene: TRBJ2-1; d_gene: TRBD2; abundance: -; CDR3nt: TGTGCCAGCAGCCACCCGGGACTAGCGGGAAGCTCCTACAATGAGCAGTTCTTC; CDR3aa: CASSHPGLAGSSYNEQFF
v_gene: TRBV9; j_gene: TRBJ2-7; d_gene: -; abundance: few; CDR3nt: TGTGCCAGCAGCGTAGCGCCAGGCCCCTACGAGCAGTACTTC; CDR3aa: CASSVAPGPYEQYF
v_gene: TRBV2; j_gene: TRBJ2-6; d_gene: -; abundance: few; CDR3nt: TGTGCCAGCATCCCTTTGGTACCCGGGGCCAACGTCCTGACTTTC; CDR3aa: CASIPLVPGANVLTF
v_gene: TRBV11-2; j_gene: TRBJ1-6; d_gene: TRBD1; abundance: few; CDR3nt: TGTGCCAGCAGGCCGGGACAGGGGGCCTATTCACCCCTCCACTTT; CDR3aa: CASRPGQGAYSPLHF
v_gene: TRBV7-2; j_gene: TRBJ1-5; d_gene: -; abundance: -; CDR3nt: TGTGCCAGCAGCCAGGGCTCAGGAACGGGTCAGCCCCAGCATTTT; CDR3aa: CASSQGSGTGQPQHF
v_gene: TRBV7-9; j_gene: TRBJ1-2; d_gene: TRBD1; abundance: -; CDR3nt: TGTGCCAGCAACCAGGGACAGGGTGGCTACACCTTC; CDR3aa: CASNQGQGGYTF
v_gene: TRBV29-1; j_gene: TRBJ1-1; d_gene: -; abundance: once; CDR3nt: TGCAGCGTGGGAGGGTCCGAAGCTTTCTTT; CDR3aa: CSVGGSEAFF
v_gene: TRBV5-1; j_gene: TRBJ2-3; d_gene: TRBD2; abundance: many; CDR3nt: TGCGCCAGCAGCTTGGGCGGGGGGGCCGGCACAGATACGCAGTATTTT; CDR3aa: CASSLGGGAGTDTQYF
v_gene: TRBV5-1; j_gene: TRBJ2-5; d_gene: -; abundance: -; CDR3nt: TGCGCCAGCAAAGTGGGCCGGACGAGGGAGACCCAGTACTTC; CDR3aa: CASKVGRTRETQYF
v_gene: TRBV9; j_gene: TRBJ2-3; d_gene: TRBD2; abundance: -; CDR3nt: TGTGCCAGCAGCGTATCGGGAGGGCCAGGGGATACGCAGTATTTT; CDR3aa: CASSVSGGPGDTQYF
v_gene: TRBV6-2/TRBV6-3; j_gene: TRBJ2-2; d_gene: TRBD2; abundance: -; CDR3nt: TGTGCCAGCAGTTGGTATAGCGGGGGTGTCACCGGGGAGCTGTTTTTT; CDR3aa: CASSWYSGGVTGELFF
v_gene: TRBV10-3; j_gene: TRBJ2-7; d_gene: -; abundance: -; CDR3nt: TGTGCCATCGGTGGGGCACAGGGCGGCGAGCAGTACTTC; CDR3aa: CAIGGAQGGEQYF
v_gene: TRBV7-2; j_gene: TRBJ1-2; d_gene: TRBD1; abundance: -; CDR3nt: TGTGCCAGCAGCCCCGGGACAGCCAATGGCTACACCTTC; CDR3aa: CASSPGTANGYTF
v_gene: TRBV10-3; j_gene: TRBJ2-2; d_gene: TRBD1; abundance: few; CDR3nt: TGTGCCATCAGGGCGACAGGGGACACCGGGGAGCTGTTTTTT; CDR3aa: CAIRATGDTGELFF
v_gene: TRBV20-1; j_gene: TRBJ2-4; d_gene: -; abundance: -; CDR3nt: TGCAGTGCTAGAGCGGGGAGGGGGGGAGCCAAAAACATTCAGTACTTC; CDR3aa: CSARAGRGGAKNIQYF
v_gene: TRBV20-1; j_gene: TRBJ2-7; d_gene: TRBD2; abundance: -; CDR3nt: TGCAGTGCTGGAGGGACTAGCGAGTACGAGCAGTACTTC; CDR3aa: CSAGGTSEYEQYF
v_gene: TRBV2; j_gene: TRBJ2-7; d_gene: -; abundance: -; CDR3nt: TGTGCCAGCAGTGACCAGCGCTCTCCCTACGAGCAGTACTTC; CDR3aa: CASSDQRSPYEQYF
v_gene: TRBV5-1; j_gene: TRBJ2-3; d_gene: TRBD2; abundance: few; CDR3nt: TGCGCCAGCAGCTCGTGGGCCGGGACTAGTGGAGCAGATACGCAGTATTTT; CDR3aa: CASSSWAGTSGADTQYF
v_gene: TRBV5-1; j_gene: TRBJ2-7; d_gene: -; abundance: few; CDR3nt: TGCGCCAGCAGCTTATCTGGTCCCCCCTACGAGCAGTACTTC; CDR3aa: CASSLSGPPYEQYF
v_gene: TRBV10-3; j_gene: TRBJ1-2; d_gene: TRBD1; abundance: -; CDR3nt: TGTGCCACCTACATCGGACAGGGGGTAAACTATGGCTACACCTTC; CDR3aa: CATYIGQGVNYGYTF
v_gene: TRBV6-2/TRBV6-3; j_gene: TRBJ2-2; d_gene: TRBD1; abundance: -; CDR3nt: TGTGCCAGCAGTGCCCCCGGGACAGGCTACACCGGGGAGCTGTTTTTT; CDR3aa: CASSAPGTGYTGELFF
v_gene: TRBV20-1; j_gene: TRBJ1-5; d_gene: -; abundance: -; CDR3nt: TGCAGTGCTAGAGATAACGCGGGCGGTCAGCCCCAGCATTTT; CDR3aa: CSARDNAGGQPQHF
v_gene: TRBV28; j_gene: TRBJ1-3; d_gene: TRBD1; abundance: -; CDR3nt: TGTGCCAGCAATGCGCGACAGGGGATCAACACCATATATTTT; CDR3aa: CASNARQGINTIYF
v_gene: TRBV10-2; j_gene: TRBJ2-2; d_gene: -; abundance: -; CDR3nt: TGCGCCAGCAGGGAACGTGGGGCCGCGAACACCGGGGAGCTGTTTTTT; CDR3aa: CASRERGAANTGELFF
v_gene: TRBV28; j_gene: TRBJ1-1; d_gene: -; abundance: -; CDR3nt: TGTGCCAGCAGAAAACAGGGACGCCCTGAAGCTTTCTTT; CDR3aa: CASRKQGRPEAFF
v_gene: TRBV7-9; j_gene: TRBJ1-5; d_gene: TRBD1; abundance: -; CDR3nt: TGTGCCAGCAACCCGTGGCCTGCCGACAGGGGGAATCAGCCCCAGCATTTT; CDR3aa: CASNPWPADRGNQPQHF
v_gene: TRBV20-1; j_gene: TRBJ2-7; d_gene: TRBD1; abundance: few; CDR3nt: TGCAGTGCTCCCCAGACAGGGACAAATCTAGAGCAGTACTTC; CDR3aa: CSAPQTGTNLEQYF
v_gene: TRBV7-8; j_gene: TRBJ1-3; d_gene: -; abundance: -; CDR3nt: TGTGCCAGCAGCTCCGTGAGATTGGGAGGAAACACCATATATTTT; CDR3aa: CASSSVRLGGNTIYF
v_gene: TRBV19; j_gene: TRBJ1-3; d_gene: TRBD1; abundance: -; CDR3nt: TGTGCCAGTAGTTGGGACAGGGAAACTGGAAACACCATATATTTT; CDR3aa: CASSWDRETGNTIYF
v_gene: TRBV6-2/TRBV6-3; j_gene: TRBJ1-2; d_gene: -; abundance: few; CDR3nt: TGTGCCAGCAGTTACTTGGCCAGTGCAAGTGGCTACACCTTC; CDR3aa: CASSYLASASGYTF
v_gene: TRBV19; j_gene: TRBJ2-6; d_gene: -; abundance: -; CDR3nt: TGTGCCAGTATTCAAAACCCGATGGCGACTGGGGCCAACGTCCTGACTTTC; CDR3aa: CASIQNPMATGANVLTF
v_gene: TRBV18; j_gene: TRBJ2-7; d_gene: -; abundance: -; CDR3nt: TGTGCCAGCTCAACGAGGACGGAAACCTACGAGCAGTACTTC; CDR3aa: CASSTRTETYEQYF
v_gene: TRBV14; j_gene: TRBJ1-1; d_gene: -; abundance: -; CDR3nt: TGTGCCAGCAGCCCCCCGGTGGGGGACCCTGAAGCTTTCTTT; CDR3aa: CASSPPVGDPEAFF
v_gene: TRBV5-1; j_gene: TRBJ2-1; d_gene: -; abundance: few; CDR3nt: TGCGCCAGCAGCGTCGGGGGCTTGTACAATGAGCAGTTCTTC; CDR3aa: CASSVGGLYNEQFF